Shown below are 21 T cell receptor beta chains from a single sample sequenced in a study of blood T cells in healthy people across ages. A J-beta primer mix and a sample-barcoded 5' primer were used in a second PCR of about 6 to 12 cycles. Via MiXCR, TCRdb re-called the 5' RACE reads, giving one row per CDR3 protein. The sample lists 1.5 million or so distinct CDR3 sequences; 35% to 45% were seen once. Specimen: blood. The receptors here all came from a woman in her late teens or twenties in good health.

The V and J genes are TRBV12-5 and TRBJ2-5; D might be TRBD2 (5 bases). V was clipped by 7 bases and J by 4 bases, with 19 bases between them. From germline, CDR1 is LGHNT and CDR2 FRNRAP. The CDR3 spans 15 residues. The CDR3 DNA sequence: TGTGCTAGTGCCTCCGGGGTCGGGGTGGGAGAGACCCAGTACTTC. It encodes CASASGVGVGETQYF.

As concerns this clonotype: Germline and junction disagree at one end, which may indicate a read error. This chain uses TRBV7-2 with TRBJ2-3, with 11 bases matching TRBD2. The CDR3 length is 15 residues. Germline CDR1 is SGHTA and CDR2 is FQGNSA. The CDR3 loop is CAGSITSGGTDTQYF. In nucleotides, the CDR3 is TGTGCCGGCAGCATCACTAGCGGGGGAACAGATACGCAGTATTTT.

The gene calls are TRBV12-3 or TRBV12-4 and TRBJ2-5; TRBD2 matches 12 bases. The ends lost 3 bases at V and 13 bases at J; junction bases unmatched: 15. The CDR3 loop spans 16 amino acids. The DNA for the CDR3 is TGTGCCAGCAGTTTCAACAGACTAGCGGGAGTCTACGAGCGGTACTTC. Amino acids: CASSFNRLAGVYERYF.

The chain couples TRBV27 to TRBJ2-1, with 8 bases that match TRBD2. The germline V gene has CDR1 MNHEY and CDR2 SMNVEV (reference sequence). CDR3 size: 16 residues. The V segment lost 2 bases and the J segment 4 bases; nucleotides outside the gene matches: 7. CDR3 in amino acids: CASSLISSGLYNEQFF. DNA of the CDR3: TGTGCCAGCAGTTTAATTTCTAGCGGGCTTTACAATGAGCAGTTCTTC.

The rearrangement joins TRBV7-9 to TRBJ1-1; 12 bases match TRBD1. CDR3 length equals 16 residues. V trimming: 6 bases; J trimming: 0 bases; junction bases outside the gene matches: 5. Germline CDR1 reads SEHNR; CDR2 reads FQNEAQ (reference sequence). The CDR3 DNA reads TGTGCCAGCAGGCCGGGACAGGGGGCAGTGAACACTGAAGCTTTCTTT. Translating gives CASRPGQGAVNTEAFF.

This chain joins TRBV7-6 and TRBJ1-1, with D possibly matching TRBD1 (5 bases). Germline CDR1 reads SGHVS; CDR2 reads FNYEAQ. This CDR3 contains 15 residues. V gave up 1 base and J gave up 1 base, with 10 bases separating them. The CDR3 coding sequence is TGTGCCAGCAGCTTAGGCGGGGCGGGGAACACTGAAGCTTTCTTT. This codes for CASSLGGAGNTEAFF.

The chain couples TRBV3-1 to TRBJ2-7; D is undetermined. With 5 bases removed from V and 7 bases from J, the gap between germline ends came to 15 bases. The CDR3 totals 13 residues. Germline V lookup: CDR1 LGHDT, CDR2 YNNKEL (reference sequence). The CDR3 loop reads CASSKQSVGEQYF. CDR3 sequence (DNA): TGTGCCAGCAGCAAACAGTCGGTAGGGGAGCAGTACTTC.

The V call is TRBV12-3 or TRBV12-4, the J call TRBJ2-1, with 7 bases fitting TRBD2. V was clipped by 5 bases and J by 0 bases; unmatched bases: 28. The CDR3 is 23 residues long. CDR3 coding DNA: TGTGCCAGCAGTCCAACCGCCCTAAATATCCCGGGACTAAAAAACCACTCCTACAATGAGCAGTTCTTC. It encodes CASSPTALNIPGLKNHSYNEQFF.

The chain couples TRBV7-2 to TRBJ2-1; D is unclear. The CDR3 has 14 amino acids. Germline CDR1 and CDR2: SGHTA and FQGNSA. The V gene lost 2 bases and the J gene lost 10 bases, with 15 bases spanning the gap. CDR3 in amino acids: CASSLLGRPYEQFF. CDR3 DNA: TGTGCCAGCAGCTTACTCGGGCGCCCCTACGAGCAGTTCTTC.

The J gene is TRBJ2-1, the V gene TRBV6-5, with 11 positions matching TRBD2. The CDR3 has 17 amino acids. V lost 0 bases, J lost 1 base, and 2 bases stayed unmatched. Germline CDR1 reads MNHEY; CDR2 reads SVGAGI. CDR3 in DNA: TGTGCCAGCAGTTACTCTCCTAGCGGGAGGTCCTACAATGAGCAGTTCTTC. This gives the protein CASSYSPSGRSYNEQFF.

The V gene is TRBV13, the J gene TRBJ2-2, with D perhaps matching TRBD1 (6 bases). CDR3 length equals 13 residues. The V gene lost 4 bases and the J gene lost 7 bases, with 10 bases spanning the gap. The germline V gene has CDR1 PRHDT and CDR2 FYEKMQ (reference sequence). In nucleotides, the CDR3 is TGTGCCAGCAGCTCCCGAGGGGGCGGGGAGCTGTTTTTT. This translates into CASSSRGGGELFF.

There are a few counts of this clonotype. The V and J genes are TRBV24-1 and TRBJ1-5, with TRBD1 as a possible D gene (5 bases). The V and J ends lost 6 bases and 3 bases respectively, with 17 bases between them. Germline V CDR1 and CDR2: KGHDR, SFDVKD. CDR3 length: 16 residues. The CDR3 reads CATSQGGQSDNQPQHF. CDR3 bases: TGTGCCACCAGTCAGGGCGGTCAAAGTGACAATCAGCCCCAGCATTTT.

The chain carries TRBV28 and TRBJ2-4, with D tentatively TRBD1 (6 bases). The assigned J gene may be wrong: the sequence end matches TRBJ2-7 better. Germline assignment: CDR1 MDHEN and CDR2 SYDVKM. This CDR3 has 14 amino acids. The CDR3 sequence: CASSFLLTGYEQYF. The CDR3 nucleotides read TGTGCCAGCAGTTTCCTATTGACAGGCTACGAGCAGTACTTC.

This clonotype has a handful of counts. The genes are TRBV12-3 or TRBV12-4 and TRBJ1-5; D is undetermined. Trimming stripped 3 bases from V and 8 bases from J, with 14 bases between. This CDR3 is built from 14 residues. The CDR3 coding sequence is TGTGCCAGCAGTTTGTGGCAGGTCCAAGAGCCCCAGCATTTT. This translates into CASSLWQVQEPQHF.

This clonotype occurred a few times. The chain couples TRBV28 to TRBJ1-2; D is possibly TRBD1 (5 bases). The V end was cut by 5 bases, the J end by 4 bases, with 8 bases between. Germline V gene lookup returns CDR1 MDHEN and CDR2 SYDVKM. The CDR3 is 12 amino acids. In DNA form, the CDR3 reads TGTGCCAGCAGTAGCAGGGCCTATGGCTACACCTTC. This translates into CASSSRAYGYTF.

The CDR3 sequence is CASSLTTGYGELFF. As DNA, the CDR3 is TGTGCCAGCAGTTTAACGACGGGTTACGGGGAGCTGTTTTTT. The chain links TRBV12-3 or TRBV12-4 to TRBJ2-2, with D unresolved. The CDR3 extends over 14 amino acids. V was pared by 2 bases and J by 7 bases, with 11 bases between.

The CDR3 bases are TGTGCCAGCAGTGAAGTCCCTTTCAATCAGCCCCAGCATTTT. This translates into CASSEVPFNQPQHF. The genes are TRBV6-1 and TRBJ1-5; D not certain. The germline CDR1 and CDR2 sequences are MNHNS and SASEGT. Deletions cut 1 base from V and 3 bases from J, with 7 bases between. The CDR3 is 14 amino acids.

This clonotype came up a few times. The chain recombines TRBV7-2 with TRBJ1-5, with 11 bases identical to TRBD1. V dropped 0 bases and J dropped 7; count of bases not matched to a gene: 5. Germline V CDR1 and CDR2: SGHTA, FQGNSA. The CDR3 extends over 16 amino acids. The CDR3 nucleotides are TGTGCCAGCAGCTTAGCCGGGACAGGGGGTCACCAGCCCCAGCATTTT. This translates into CASSLAGTGGHQPQHF.

The gene calls are TRBV12-3 or TRBV12-4 and TRBJ1-2; 12 nucleotides line up with TRBD1. V shed 10 bases, J shed 3 bases, and the junction held 6 bases outside the gene matches. This CDR3 has 14 residues. This CDR3 is CATLGQGADYGYTF. Here the CDR3 DNA reads TGTGCCACCTTGGGACAGGGGGCGGACTATGGCTACACCTTC.

The chain recombines TRBV7-8 with TRBJ2-1, with 8 bases lining up with TRBD2. The CDR3 contains 15 residues. CDR1 is SGHVS, CDR2 FQNEAQ, per germline. V lost 1 base to trimming and J lost 8 bases; unmatched junction nucleotides: 7. This chain's CDR3 is CASSLGTSGLDEQFF. CDR3 nucleotide sequence: TGTGCCAGCAGCTTAGGTACTAGCGGCCTCGATGAGCAGTTCTTC. Full variable domain (outside the CDR3, taken from reference TRBV7-8 and TRBJ2-1): GAGVSQSPRYKVAKRGQDVALRCDPISGHVSLFWYQQALGQGPEFLTYFQNEAQLDKSGLPSDRFFAERPEGSVSTLKIQRTQQEDSAVYLCASSLGTSGLDEQFFGPGTRLTVL.

This clonotype was recorded at least ten times. The V gene is TRBV4-3, the J gene TRBJ2-3; D might be TRBD1 (6 bases). Between the trimmed V and J ends, which lost 10 bases and 0 bases, there was a span of 11 bases. Germline V gene sequence: CDR1 LGHNA, CDR2 YSLEER. The CDR3 consists of 13 residues. This CDR3 reads CATGTSSTDTQYF. In nucleotides, the CDR3 is TGCGCCACCGGGACATCTAGCACAGATACGCAGTATTTT.